This is a list of T cell receptor beta chains from one sample in a study of early T cells in non-severe SARS-CoV-2 infection. TCRdb re-called the 5' RACE reads with MiXCR, one entry per CDR3 protein. The data show tens of thousands of distinct CDR3 sequences, around 17% seen once. Source: whole blood, taken at baseline. The receptor set was obtained from an adult who was a healthcare worker with PCR-confirmed SARS-CoV-2 infection or an uninfected control (not recorded which). CDR3s include the opening cysteine and the closing phenylalanine or tryptophan. Fields, in order: J gene, D gene, clone size, V gene, CDR3 protein, CDR3 DNA. A D gene is named only where the DNA matches it firmly. The listing skips clone size in some rows; elsewhere it reads once, few, many or a size class.

J gene: TRBJ2-1
D gene: -
clone size: -
V gene: TRBV7-8
CDR3 protein: CASSQRDFFTHEQFF
CDR3 DNA: TGTGCCAGCAGTCAACGGGACTTTTTTACCCATGAGCAGTTCTTC

J gene: TRBJ2-3
D gene: -
clone size: few
V gene: TRBV5-1
CDR3 protein: CASRTAGATDTQYF
CDR3 DNA: TGCGCCAGCAGGACGGCGGGGGCGACAGATACGCAGTATTTT

J gene: TRBJ2-1
D gene: -
clone size: -
V gene: TRBV7-2
CDR3 protein: CASSLGRMFDEQFF
CDR3 DNA: TGTGCCAGCAGCTTAGGGCGTATGTTTGATGAGCAGTTCTTC

J gene: TRBJ2-3
D gene: TRBD2
clone size: -
V gene: TRBV12-3/TRBV12-4
CDR3 protein: CASSYSGRTDTQYF
CDR3 DNA: TGTGCCAGCAGTTACAGCGGGAGAACAGATACGCAGTATTTT

J gene: TRBJ2-3
D gene: -
clone size: -
V gene: TRBV7-2
CDR3 protein: CASSPNGGGLVRQYF
CDR3 DNA: TGTGCCAGCAGCCCGAACGGCGGGGGCCTAGTTAGGCAGTATTTT

J gene: TRBJ2-7
D gene: -
clone size: few
V gene: TRBV12-3/TRBV12-4
CDR3 protein: CASRRTETYEQYF
CDR3 DNA: TGTGCCAGCAGACGGACAGAGACCTACGAGCAGTACTTC

J gene: TRBJ2-7
D gene: TRBD2
clone size: -
V gene: TRBV7-9
CDR3 protein: CASSLVGLAGRDEQYF
CDR3 DNA: TGTGCCAGCAGCTTAGTGGGCCTAGCGGGAAGAGACGAGCAGTACTTC

J gene: TRBJ2-7
D gene: -
clone size: many
V gene: TRBV16
CDR3 protein: CASTVGPTYEQYF
CDR3 DNA: TGTGCCAGTACCGTGGGGCCGACCTACGAGCAGTACTTC

J gene: TRBJ1-2
D gene: -
clone size: -
V gene: TRBV6-1
CDR3 protein: CASSPRRDEANYGYTF
CDR3 DNA: TGTGCCAGCAGTCCGCGCCGGGACGAGGCTAACTATGGCTACACCTTC

J gene: TRBJ1-1
D gene: TRBD1
clone size: many
V gene: TRBV29-1
CDR3 protein: CSVETGGADTEAFF
CDR3 DNA: TGCAGCGTTGAGACAGGGGGCGCCGACACTGAAGCTTTCTTT

J gene: TRBJ2-1
D gene: -
clone size: few
V gene: TRBV7-6
CDR3 protein: CASSLDGASHYNEQFF
CDR3 DNA: TGTGCCAGCAGCTTAGATGGGGCGAGCCACTACAATGAGCAGTTCTTC

J gene: TRBJ2-2
D gene: -
clone size: -
V gene: TRBV20-1
CDR3 protein: CSARRMDTGELFF
CDR3 DNA: TGCAGTGCTAGGAGGATGGACACCGGGGAGCTGTTTTTT

J gene: TRBJ2-1
D gene: -
clone size: -
V gene: TRBV28
CDR3 protein: CASSEAPSSYNEQFF
CDR3 DNA: TGTGCCAGCAGTGAAGCTCCGAGCTCCTACAATGAGCAGTTCTTC

J gene: TRBJ1-5
D gene: -
clone size: -
V gene: TRBV29-1
CDR3 protein: CSVVEGQPQHF
CDR3 DNA: TGCAGCGTTGTAGAGGGTCAGCCCCAGCATTTT

J gene: TRBJ2-2
D gene: -
clone size: few
V gene: TRBV4-3
CDR3 protein: CASSIPGELFF
CDR3 DNA: TGCGCCAGCAGCATCCCCGGGGAGCTGTTTTTT

J gene: TRBJ2-3
D gene: TRBD1
clone size: few
V gene: TRBV7-9
CDR3 protein: CASSFGQGPQYF
CDR3 DNA: TGTGCCAGCAGCTTCGGACAGGGTCCGCAGTATTTT

J gene: TRBJ2-1
D gene: -
clone size: few
V gene: TRBV5-1
CDR3 protein: CASSLQYNEQFF
CDR3 DNA: TGCGCCAGCAGCTTACAGTACAATGAGCAGTTCTTC

J gene: TRBJ2-3
D gene: TRBD2
clone size: once
V gene: TRBV14
CDR3 protein: CASSHRGTSGYTDTQYF
CDR3 DNA: TGTGCCAGCAGCCACCGCGGGACTAGCGGCTACACAGATACGCAGTATTTT

J gene: TRBJ1-1
D gene: -
clone size: many
V gene: TRBV4-1
CDR3 protein: CASSSSRGTLPPEAFF
CDR3 DNA: TGCGCCAGCAGCAGCAGTCGTGGGACTTTACCCCCTGAAGCTTTCTTT

J gene: TRBJ2-1
D gene: TRBD2
clone size: -
V gene: TRBV20-1
CDR3 protein: CSAVLAGVGQFF
CDR3 DNA: TGCAGTGCGGTACTAGCGGGAGTCGGGCAGTTCTTC

J gene: TRBJ2-3
D gene: -
clone size: -
V gene: TRBV11-2
CDR3 protein: CASSLDQTDTQYF
CDR3 DNA: TGTGCCAGCAGCTTAGACCAGACAGATACGCAGTATTTT

J gene: TRBJ2-7
D gene: -
clone size: once
V gene: TRBV3-1
CDR3 protein: CASSQDKGRERYEQYF
CDR3 DNA: TGTGCCAGCAGCCAAGATAAAGGACGGGAGCGGTACGAGCAGTACTTC

J gene: TRBJ1-1
D gene: -
clone size: few
V gene: TRBV21-1
CDR3 protein: CATPSSAGAYIVEAFF
CDR3 DNA: TGTGCCACTCCTTCCTCGGCGGGAGCCTACATAGTTGAAGCTTTCTTT

J gene: TRBJ1-6
D gene: -
clone size: few
V gene: TRBV28
CDR3 protein: CASSLVGALDNSPLHF
CDR3 DNA: TGTGCCAGCAGTTTAGTCGGGGCCTTAGATAATTCACCCCTCCACTTT

J gene: TRBJ2-5
D gene: -
clone size: medium-sized
V gene: TRBV27
CDR3 protein: CASGGTPGWETQYF
CDR3 DNA: TGTGCCAGCGGGGGGACGCCTGGTTGGGAGACCCAGTACTTC

J gene: TRBJ2-3
D gene: TRBD2
clone size: few
V gene: TRBV19
CDR3 protein: CASRTTIRLAGFTDTQYF
CDR3 DNA: TGTGCCAGTAGGACGACGATCCGATTAGCGGGCTTCACAGATACGCAGTATTTT

J gene: TRBJ2-3
D gene: TRBD2
clone size: -
V gene: TRBV9
CDR3 protein: CASSVLAGVYTDTQYF
CDR3 DNA: TGTGCCAGCAGCGTTCTAGCGGGAGTTTACACAGATACGCAGTATTTT

J gene: TRBJ2-1
D gene: -
clone size: few
V gene: TRBV7-8
CDR3 protein: CASSVKVWINEQFF
CDR3 DNA: TGTGCCAGCAGCGTAAAGGTCTGGATCAATGAGCAGTTCTTC

J gene: TRBJ1-2
D gene: -
clone size: few
V gene: TRBV10-3
CDR3 protein: CAISTPDTMYGYTF
CDR3 DNA: TGTGCCATCAGTACCCCGGACACTATGTATGGCTACACCTTC

J gene: TRBJ1-1
D gene: -
clone size: few
V gene: TRBV28
CDR3 protein: CASVDEVTEAFF
CDR3 DNA: TGTGCCAGCGTAGACGAAGTCACTGAAGCTTTCTTT

J gene: TRBJ2-2
D gene: TRBD1
clone size: few
V gene: TRBV20-1
CDR3 protein: CSARQGATGELFF
CDR3 DNA: TGCAGTGCTAGACAGGGGGCGACCGGGGAGCTGTTTTTT

J gene: TRBJ2-5
D gene: -
clone size: -
V gene: TRBV28
CDR3 protein: CASSPRSGRIFGETQYF
CDR3 DNA: TGTGCCAGCAGCCCACGTTCTGGGCGTATTTTTGGAGAGACCCAGTACTTC

J gene: TRBJ1-2
D gene: -
clone size: -
V gene: TRBV7-2
CDR3 protein: CASSLVSRTAQPVNYGYTF
CDR3 DNA: TGTGCCAGCAGCTTAGTTTCCAGGACGGCGCAGCCCGTAAACTATGGCTACACCTTC

J gene: TRBJ2-3
D gene: TRBD2
clone size: -
V gene: TRBV6-5
CDR3 protein: CASTAGRTTDTQYF
CDR3 DNA: TGTGCCAGCACGGCCGGGAGGACCACAGATACGCAGTATTTT

J gene: TRBJ2-7
D gene: -
clone size: -
V gene: TRBV20-1
CDR3 protein: CSGTDLSYEQYF
CDR3 DNA: TGCAGTGGCACGGATCTCTCCTACGAGCAGTACTTC

J gene: TRBJ2-3
D gene: -
clone size: -
V gene: TRBV7-6
CDR3 protein: CASSLTWGTDTQYF
CDR3 DNA: TGTGCCAGCAGCTTAACTTGGGGGACAGATACGCAGTATTTT

J gene: TRBJ2-7
D gene: -
clone size: few
V gene: TRBV28
CDR3 protein: CASSLGDVSYEQYF
CDR3 DNA: TGTGCCAGCAGTTTAGGGGACGTGTCCTACGAGCAGTACTTC

J gene: TRBJ2-1
D gene: -
clone size: -
V gene: TRBV11-2
CDR3 protein: CASSSRGTGGQFF
CDR3 DNA: TGTGCCAGCAGCTCCAGAGGAACCGGGGGGCAGTTCTTC

J gene: TRBJ2-7
D gene: -
clone size: -
V gene: TRBV20-1
CDR3 protein: CSAREGEQYF
CDR3 DNA: TGCAGTGCTAGAGAGGGCGAGCAGTACTTC

J gene: TRBJ2-4
D gene: -
clone size: -
V gene: TRBV7-9
CDR3 protein: CASSLSEIAKNIQYF
CDR3 DNA: TGTGCCAGCAGCTTATCAGAGATAGCCAAAAACATTCAGTACTTC

J gene: TRBJ2-2
D gene: -
clone size: few
V gene: TRBV4-3
CDR3 protein: CASSQDVRRTGELFF
CDR3 DNA: TGCGCCAGCAGCCAAGATGTCAGGAGGACCGGGGAGCTGTTTTTT

J gene: TRBJ2-4
D gene: -
clone size: -
V gene: TRBV6-4
CDR3 protein: CANHLGSLAKNIQYF
CDR3 DNA: TGTGCCAACCATCTTGGCTCACTAGCCAAAAACATTCAGTACTTC

J gene: TRBJ1-4
D gene: -
clone size: -
V gene: TRBV25-1
CDR3 protein: CASSELRPGTEKLFF
CDR3 DNA: TGTGCCAGCAGTGAACTCCGGCCAGGGACGGAAAAACTGTTTTTT

J gene: TRBJ1-3
D gene: -
clone size: -
V gene: TRBV3-1
CDR3 protein: CASSQRPGWTGGNTIYF
CDR3 DNA: TGTGCCAGCAGCCAGAGGCCGGGATGGACCGGGGGAAACACCATATATTTT